This T cell receptor beta chain was recovered during a study of PD-1 blockade in classical Hodgkin lymphoma. Background on the study: Every 2 weeks, patients got 3 mg/kg intravenous nivolumab.

Germline V gives CDR1 SGDLS, CDR2 YYNGEE. J gave up 6 bases and V 4 bases, and 12 bases lay outside the gene matches. The CDR3 runs 15 residues. As for this clone: Its antigen is not identified.

The study, taken as a whole, reports: Diversity in CD4+ TCRs, unlike that measured in CD8+ TCRs, had risen significantly by C4D1. Baseline diversity was lower in partial responders and progressors than complete responders. Reports indicated that newly diagnosed patients had lower baseline TCR diversity than healthy donors did.

Autologous stem cell transplantation was followed by relapse in every patient, and brentuximab vedotin exposure varied. The assay was immunoSEQ multiplex PCR, and TCRdb's table has in-frame clones only and misses some. The repertoire consists of approximately 11,000 clones, with 70% to 80% occurring once and the leading ten covering 30% to 40%. The TCR sequence derives from a human donor with classical Hodgkin lymphoma. The sequences come from peripheral blood mononuclear cells (PBMCs), collected before the second cycle of nivolumab. V and J are TRBV9 and TRBJ2-7; 8 bases align to TRBD1. CDR3 residues: CASSPRQGFFGEQYF. In DNA form, the CDR3 reads TGTGCCAGCAGCCCCCGACAGGGGTTCTTCGGCGAGCAGTACTTC.